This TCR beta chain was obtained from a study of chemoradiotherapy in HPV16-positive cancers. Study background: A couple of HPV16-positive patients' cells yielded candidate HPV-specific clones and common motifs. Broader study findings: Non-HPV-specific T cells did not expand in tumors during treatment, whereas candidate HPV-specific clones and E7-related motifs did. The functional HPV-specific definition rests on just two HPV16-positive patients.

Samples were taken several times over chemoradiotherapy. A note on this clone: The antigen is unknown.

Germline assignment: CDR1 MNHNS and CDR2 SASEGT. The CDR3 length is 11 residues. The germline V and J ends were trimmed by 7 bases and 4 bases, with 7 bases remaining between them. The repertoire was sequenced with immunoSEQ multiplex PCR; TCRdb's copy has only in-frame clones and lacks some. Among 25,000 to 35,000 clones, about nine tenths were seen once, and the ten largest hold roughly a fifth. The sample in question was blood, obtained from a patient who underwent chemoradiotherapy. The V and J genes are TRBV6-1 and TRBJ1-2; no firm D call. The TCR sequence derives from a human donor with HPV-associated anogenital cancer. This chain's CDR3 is CASTFLYGYTF. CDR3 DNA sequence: TGTGCCAGCACTTTTCTCTATGGCTACACCTTC.